One sample yielded the 2 T cell receptor beta chains listed below, sequenced in a study of T-cell reconstitution after alpha-beta-depleted transplantation in children. Unique molecular identifiers featured in how the TCRbeta library was prepared. TCRdb redid the calling of the PCR reads with MiXCR, one entry per CDR3 protein. The top ten clones hold about 0.79% of a sample with 600,000 to 800,000 distinct CDR3 sequences, roughly 14% of them seen once. This specimen consisted of PBMCs, obtained before TCRalphabeta/CD19-depleted stem cell transplant. The receptors originated from a girl aged 2-10 years with congenital amegakaryocytic thrombocytopenia, due to receive a stem cell transplant.

The chain combines TRBV27 with TRBJ2-5; the match to TRBD2 covers 8 bases. The CDR3 has 16 residues. The germline gives CDR1 MNHEY, CDR2 SMNVEV (reference sequence). Trimming cost V 5 bases and J 3 bases; bases outside gene matches: 11. DNA for the CDR3: TGTGCCAGCAGTATACGACTCCCGGGACTAGAAGAGACCCAGTACTTC. It translates to CASSIRLPGLEETQYF.

This clonotype has ten or more counts. The chain carries TRBV12-3 or TRBV12-4 and TRBJ2-1, with D uncertain. Trimming stripped 5 bases from V and 6 bases from J, with 11 bases between. The CDR3 has 13 amino acids. The CDR3 sequence: CASSLLGGNEQFF. The CDR3 region has the DNA TGTGCCAGCAGTCTCCTCGGCGGCAATGAGCAGTTCTTC.